Below, 20 T cell receptor beta chains from the same sample are listed, as sequenced in a study of blood T cell repertoires in COVID-19 (TCRdb year 2020). The library was prepared using the immunoSEQ multiplex PCR assay. Not all clones reach the TCRdb copy of this immuneACCESS table, which keeps in-frame sequences only. Checked studies attribute under half of the gap to unresolved V genes and leave the rest unexplained. This sample comprises around 300,000 clones, nearly 90% of them detected only once. Around 1.7% of the sample is in the top ten clones. Sequencing was done on a sample of PBMCs or T cells enriched from blood (not recorded which). The receptors shown here come from a young woman with acute COVID-19.

The V and J genes are TRBV19 and TRBJ1-1, with D maybe TRBD1 (5 bases). Germline CDR1 is LNHDA and CDR2 is SQIVND (reference sequence). The CDR3 spans 13 residues. Trimming cost V 3 bases and J 4 bases, with 9 bases left between them. CDR3 nucleotides: TGTGCCAGTAGTATGGGGGGGTCCACTGAAGCTTTCTTT. This translates into CASSMGGSTEAFF.

The chain has TRBV18 and TRBJ2-3; tentative D call: TRBD2 (5 bases). Trimming shortened V by 3 bases and J by 5 bases, and 15 bases separated the two germline ends. This CDR3 is 15 amino acids long. Looked up from germline, CDR1 is KGHSH and CDR2 is LQKENI. The CDR3 reads CASSPSTEVGDTQYF. Written as DNA, the CDR3 is TGTGCCAGCTCACCCTCGACGGAGGTAGGAGATACGCAGTATTTT.

This chain uses TRBV11-1 with TRBJ2-1, with 9 bases identical to TRBD2. The trim removed 1 base at V and 6 bases at J, leaving 7 bases unmatched. The CDR3 has 16 amino acids. CDR1 is SGHAT and CDR2 is FQDESV in the germline V gene (reference sequence). The CDR3 sequence is CASSLVGGGRANEQFF. The CDR3 coding sequence is TGTGCCAGCAGCTTAGTGGGCGGCGGGAGGGCCAATGAGCAGTTCTTC.

This clone was recorded a few times. This chain connects TRBV29-1 to TRBJ1-1; maybe TRBD1 (5 bases). The germline V and J ends were trimmed by 3 bases and 4 bases, with 6 bases remaining between them. The V gene's germline CDR1 is SQVTM and CDR2 ANQGSEA. The CDR3 sequence is 11 residues long. CDR3 DNA: TGCAGCGTTGAGACAGTCACTGAAGCTTTCTTT. Its protein product is CSVETVTEAFF. The full variable domain, completed using reference TRBV29-1 and TRBJ1-1, is SAVISQKPSRDICQRGTSLTIQCQVDSQVTMMFWYRQQPGQSLTLIATANQGSEATYESGFVIDKFPISRPNLTFSTLTVSNMSPEDSSIYLCSVETVTEAFFGQGTRLTVV.

This clone has a single count. The rearrangement joins TRBV18 to TRBJ1-1; TRBD1 aligns across 9 bases. Trimming took 6 bases from V and 0 from J; bases not matched to a gene: 14. Germline CDR1 KGHSH, CDR2 LQKENI. The CDR3 is 18 residues long. The CDR3 DNA reads TGTGCCAGCTCTACCAGGGTGACAGGGGGTAATTTGAACACTGAAGCTTTCTTT. Translated: CASSTRVTGGNLNTEAFF.

The genes are TRBV7-2 and TRBJ2-3; 8 bases are a match to TRBD1. CDR3 length: 16 amino acids. Germline V CDR1 and CDR2: SGHTA, FQGNSA. J gave up 4 bases and V 5 bases, and 11 bases lay outside the gene matches. CDR3 bases: TGTGCCAGCAGCCAGACCTCAGGGGGCGGCTCAGATACGCAGTATTTT. Protein: CASSQTSGGGSDTQYF.

The V gene is TRBV11-3, the J gene TRBJ2-3; 7 nucleotides agree with TRBD1. V lost 6 bases to trimming and J lost 2 bases; unmatched junction nucleotides: 5. The CDR3 length is 14 residues. Germline CDR1 SGHNT, CDR2 YENEEA. The CDR3 coding sequence is TGTGCCAGCAGTACCGACAGGGACACAGATACGCAGTATTTT. This sequence encodes CASSTDRDTDTQYF.

The gene calls are TRBV25-1 and TRBJ1-4; weak D call: TRBD1 (5 bases). The germline V and J ends were trimmed by 1 base and 3 bases, with 12 bases remaining between them. Germline loops: CDR1 MGHDK, CDR2 SYGVNS. CDR3 length: 16 amino acids. DNA of the CDR3: TGTGCCAGCAGTGAATTAGGGGTCATAGCTAATGAAAAACTGTTTTTT. Its protein product is CASSELGVIANEKLFF.

In this sample, this clone turned up once. The V gene is TRBV19, the J gene TRBJ2-7, with 8 nucleotides matching TRBD2. There are 15 residues in the CDR3. Germline lookup yields CDR1 LNHDA and CDR2 SQIVND (reference sequence). J gave up 7 bases and V 3 bases, and 11 bases lay outside the gene matches. The CDR3 DNA is TGTGCCAGTAGTATTAGTAGCGGGATCTCTTGGGAGCAGTACTTC. It specifies CASSISSGISWEQYF.

This clone has a single count. CDR3 region: CASSHPGGANVYGYTF. As DNA, the CDR3 is TGCGCCAGCAGCCACCCTGGGGGGGCAAACGTCTATGGCTACACCTTC. J is TRBJ1-2 and V is TRBV4-1; a weak D match, TRBD1 (6 bases). From germline, CDR1 is MGHRA and CDR2 YSYEKL. With 3 bases removed from V and 4 bases from J, the gap between germline ends came to 18 bases. The CDR3 loop spans 16 amino acids.

The chain recombines TRBV18 with TRBJ1-5; the match to TRBD1 covers 7 bases. This CDR3 spans 14 amino acids. V trimming: 6 bases; J trimming: 5 bases; junction bases outside the gene matches: 7. The germline gives CDR1 KGHSH, CDR2 LQKENI. CDR3 loop: CASSPTGTYQPQHF. The CDR3 bases are TGTGCCAGCTCCCCGACAGGGACTTATCAGCCCCAGCATTTT.

About this clone: Other DNA sequences in this specimen translate into the identical CDR3. This chain connects TRBV7-9 to TRBJ2-3; D is unresolved. The CDR3 loop spans 12 amino acids. V was pared by 4 bases and J by 4 bases, with 6 bases between. Germline V gene sequence: CDR1 SEHNR, CDR2 FQNEAQ (reference sequence). CDR3 residues: CASSWSADTQYF. DNA of the CDR3: TGTGCCAGCAGCTGGAGCGCAGATACGCAGTATTTT.

In DNA form, the CDR3 reads TGTGCCAGCAGGCCGACTAGCGGGAAACCTACAGATACGCAGTATTTT. As protein: CASRPTSGKPTDTQYF. The chain joins TRBV6-4 to TRBJ2-3; 11 positions agree with TRBD2. The CDR3 covers 16 residues. CDR1 and CDR2 from the germline V gene are MRHNA and SNTAGT. With V trimmed by 6 bases and J by 3 bases, 8 bases remained unmatched.

J is TRBJ2-7 and V is TRBV7-9; tentatively, D is TRBD2 (5 bases). Germline values: CDR1 SEHNR, CDR2 FQNEAQ (reference sequence). The V end lost 2 bases, the J end lost 3 bases, and 11 bases lay between the germline ends. The CDR3 has 14 amino acids. The CDR3 protein is CASSLRGSGYEQYF. For the CDR3, the DNA is TGTGCCAGCAGCTTACGGGGATCCGGCTACGAGCAGTACTTC.

The chain combines TRBV20-1 with TRBJ1-3; no firm D call. CDR1 is DFQATT and CDR2 is SNEGSKA in the germline V gene (reference sequence). Trimming shortened V by 3 bases and J by 1 base, and 10 bases separated the two germline ends. CDR3 length: 14 residues. The CDR3 sequence: CSASESSSGNTIYF. CDR3 bases: TGCAGTGCTAGTGAATCGTCGTCTGGAAACACCATATATTTT.

This clone appeared a few times. The gene calls are TRBV5-4 and TRBJ2-1, with 8 bases matching TRBD1. J lost 3 bases, V lost 5 bases, and 7 bases had no gene match. The germline CDR1 and CDR2 sequences are SGHNT and YYREEE (reference sequence). The CDR3 runs to 15 residues. In DNA, the CDR3 is TGTGCCAGCAGTCAAGGACAGGGTTTCTACAATGAGCAGTTCTTC. Protein sequence: CASSQGQGFYNEQFF.

This clone was observed a single time. The V and J genes are TRBV28 and TRBJ1-5, with 9 bases aligning to TRBD1. The CDR3 extends over 17 amino acids. The ends lost 3 bases at V and 1 base at J; junction bases unmatched: 7. The germline gives CDR1 MDHEN, CDR2 SYDVKM. The DNA for the CDR3 is TGTGCCAGCAGTTTCCTCTACGGGACAGGGAGCAATCAGCCCCAGCATTTT. Protein product: CASSFLYGTGSNQPQHF.

This chain joins TRBV5-1 and TRBJ2-1, with TRBD2 matching 7 bases. This CDR3 is built from 14 residues. Trimming removed 0 bases from V and 7 bases from J; junction bases left unmatched: 4. Germline loops: CDR1 SGHRS, CDR2 YFSETQ. CDR3 sequence: CASSLGGGRNEQFF. CDR3 DNA sequence: TGCGCCAGCAGCTTGGGGGGAGGGAGAAATGAGCAGTTCTTC.

The CDR3 loop is CASSLAPRSSYNEQFF. CDR3 nucleotides: TGTGCCAGCAGCTTAGCCCCTAGAAGCTCCTACAATGAGCAGTTCTTC. This rearrangement joins TRBV7-2 to TRBJ2-1; D is undetermined. The CDR3 totals 16 residues. V lost 0 bases and J 0 bases, leaving 9 bases between the germline ends. Germline assignment: CDR1 SGHTA and CDR2 FQGNSA. The variable domain in full, completed from reference TRBV7-2 and TRBJ2-1, reads GAGVSQSPSNKVTEKGKDVELRCDPISGHTALYWYRQSLGQGLEFLIYFQGNSAPDKSGLPSDRFSAERTGGSVSTLTIQRTQQEDSAVYLCASSLAPRSSYNEQFFGPGTRLTVL.

The rearrangement joins TRBV7-3 to TRBJ1-3; 8 nucleotides match TRBD1. Per the germline V gene, CDR1 is SGHTA and CDR2 is FQGTGA. V lost 4 bases to trimming and J lost 3 bases; unmatched junction nucleotides: 5. The CDR3 is 15 amino acids. The CDR3 bases are TGTGCCAGCAGCTCAGGACAGGGTGATGGAAACACCATATATTTT. It codes for CASSSGQGDGNTIYF.